These T cell receptor beta chains were read from a single sample in a study of cytomegalovirus exposure and HLA in healthy donors. Produced via immunoSEQ multiplex PCR; TCRdb's table is partial and in-frame only. The data contain roughly 54,000 clones, around two thirds of them singletons. Sample: PBMCs. These receptors were taken from a woman between 55 and 75 years old in good health and CMV-seropositive. CDR3s include the opening cysteine and the closing phenylalanine or tryptophan. The order of the fields is clone size, V gene, D gene, J gene, CDR3 DNA, CDR3 protein. A D gene is named only where the DNA matches it firmly. Size is stated for part of the rows, as once, few or many counts, or as a class when the clone is expanded.

.,TRBV19,TRBD1,TRBJ1-4,TGTGCCAGTAGTACCCGGGACAGGGGGGCGACTAATGAAAAACTGTTTTTT,CASSTRDRGATNEKLFF
many,TRBV6-6,TRBD1,TRBJ2-7,TGTGCCAGCAGTCCAAGGGACAGCCGCCCCTACGAGCAGTACTTC,CASSPRDSRPYEQYF
.,TRBV6-5,TRBD1,TRBJ1-5,TGTGCCAGCAGGCCGGGGACAGGTTTATATCAGCCCCAGCATTTT,CASRPGTGLYQPQHF
.,TRBV19,.,TRBJ2-1,TGTGCCAGTAGAACTAGGTCCGGTGAGCAGTTCTTC,CASRTRSGEQFF
.,TRBV5-1,TRBD1,TRBJ1-2,TGCGCCAGCACCCCCGGGTGGGGGGACAGCTATGGCTACACCTTC,CASTPGWGDSYGYTF
.,TRBV4-3,.,TRBJ2-1,TGCGCCAGCAGCCAAGAGGGGAGGGGGAATGAGCAGTTCTTC,CASSQEGRGNEQFF
.,TRBV28,.,TRBJ1-1,TGTGCCAGCAGTTTACGGAGGAACACTGAAGCTTTCTTT,CASSLRRNTEAFF
.,TRBV18,TRBD1,TRBJ1-5,TGTGCCAGCTCCTCCGGGACAGGGGGGCATCAGCCCCAGCATTTT,CASSSGTGGHQPQHF
few,TRBV5-1,TRBD1,TRBJ2-5,TGCGCCAGCAGCTTTGGACAGGGGGCGAAGGAGACCCAGTACTTC,CASSFGQGAKETQYF
.,TRBV10-3,.,TRBJ2-1,TGTGCCATCAGTGCGGCCCAGGGCAATGAGCAGTTCTTC,CAISAAQGNEQFF
.,TRBV7-9,.,TRBJ2-1,TGTGCCAGCAGCTCGCCCCCAGGGGATGGTACAAATGAGCAGTTCTTC,CASSSPPGDGTNEQFF
.,TRBV19,TRBD1,TRBJ1-1,TGTGCCAGTAGTATAGTAACAGGGGGCGCAATCACTGAAGCTTTCTTT,CASSIVTGGAITEAFF
.,TRBV6-5,.,TRBJ1-2,.,CASILGRTENYGYTF
.,TRBV6-5,TRBD1,TRBJ1-1,TGTGCCAGCAGCCCGGGACAGGGAAGACGTCAAGCTTTCTTT,CASSPGQGRRQAFF
.,TRBV16,.,TRBJ1-2,TGTGCCAGCAGCCAGTCACAGGGAGACTATGGCTACACCTTC,CASSQSQGDYGYTF
.,TRBV7-9,TRBD1,TRBJ1-2,TGTTCCAGCAGCTCACAGGGGCAGGGAAACTATGGCTACACCTTC,CSSSSQGQGNYGYTF
.,TRBV5-5,TRBD1,TRBJ2-7,TGTGCCAGCAGCTTCCGGGACAGCGGAACCTACGAGCAGTACTTC,CASSFRDSGTYEQYF
.,TRBV7-2,.,TRBJ2-1,TGTGCCAGCAGGCCTGTCGGTTACAATGAGCAGTTCTTC,CASRPVGYNEQFF
.,TRBV9,TRBD2,TRBJ2-3,TGTGCCAGCAGCGTAGTAGGGACTAGCCCAGATACGCAGTATTTT,CASSVVGTSPDTQYF
.,TRBV6-5,.,TRBJ2-7,TGTGCCAGCAGCTACGACAGAAACCCCTCGGGGCAGTACTTC,CASSYDRNPSGQYF
once,TRBV5-1,TRBD1,TRBJ2-7,TGCGCCAGCAGCTTGCGGCTAGGGGGCTTGTACGAGCAGTACTTC,CASSLRLGGLYEQYF
.,TRBV7-3,.,TRBJ1-1,TGTGCCAGCAGTCCGGCGGGGAACACTGAAGCTTTCTTT,CASSPAGNTEAFF
.,TRBV5-6,.,TRBJ2-7,TGTGCCAGCAGCTTGGTGGCAGGGCTAGGGTCCTACGAGCAGTACTTC,CASSLVAGLGSYEQYF
few,TRBV6-1,TRBD1,TRBJ2-2,TGTGCCAGCAGTGCACCGGGACAGCACACCGGGGAGCTGTTTTTT,CASSAPGQHTGELFF
.,TRBV18,.,TRBJ1-1,TGTGCCAGCTCATTGCAGGTTAACACTGAAGCTTTCTTT,CASSLQVNTEAFF
.,TRBV5-4,.,TRBJ2-2,TGTGCCAGCAGCCCCGGGCAGGGTCTGGACACCGGGGAGCTGTTTTTT,CASSPGQGLDTGELFF
.,TRBV19,.,TRBJ1-5,TGTGCCAGTAGTTCCGAAAGCCCCAGGTTGCATAGCAATCAGCCCCAGCATTTT,CASSSESPRLHSNQPQHF
.,TRBV19,TRBD2,TRBJ2-7,TGTGCCAGTAGTGCCTCTTCTAGCGGGGCCTACGAGCAGTACTTC,CASSASSSGAYEQYF
.,TRBV19,.,TRBJ2-1,TGTGCCAGTGCCTCCCTAGTAGGTACAAATGAGCAGTTCTTC,CASASLVGTNEQFF
.,TRBV29-1,TRBD1,TRBJ1-1,TGCAGCGTCTTACTCGGGACAGCGAACACTGAAGCTTTCTTT,CSVLLGTANTEAFF
.,TRBV19,.,TRBJ1-2,TGTGCCAGTAGTATAGAACCGCGGTCCTATGGCTACACCTTC,CASSIEPRSYGYTF
.,TRBV7-8,TRBD1,TRBJ1-1,TGTGCCAGCAGCTACGGGGACAGGCATAACACTGAAGCTTTCTTT,CASSYGDRHNTEAFF
.,TRBV11-2,.,TRBJ1-6,TGTGCCAGCAGCTTAGATCCGTACGGGGGAAGTTCACCCCTCCACTTT,CASSLDPYGGSSPLHF
.,TRBV25-1,.,TRBJ1-1,TGTGCCAGCAGGGTAGGGGTCGGAACTGAAGCTTTCTTT,CASRVGVGTEAFF
.,TRBV4-1,TRBD1,TRBJ1-6,TGCGCCAGCAGCCGAGACAGGGAATCACCCCTCCACTTT,CASSRDRESPLHF
.,TRBV5-1,.,TRBJ1-4,TGCGCCAGCAGCTCCTCAAGGGGGGGTCTGGATGAAAAACTGTTTTTT,CASSSSRGGLDEKLFF
.,TRBV18,.,TRBJ2-7,TGTGCCAGCTCACCAATCCTAGGCAGCTACTACGAGCAGTACTTC,CASSPILGSYYEQYF
.,TRBV28,TRBD2,TRBJ2-7,TGTGCCAGCCACGGTCACCGGGCGGGGGCCTACGAGCAGTACTTC,CASHGHRAGAYEQYF
.,TRBV2,.,TRBJ1-5,TGTGCCAGCAGCCGGGACAACAATCAGCCCCAGCATTTT,CASSRDNNQPQHF
few,TRBV18,.,TRBJ1-1,TGTGCCAGCTCACGGAAGACAGCATACACTGAAGCTTTCTTT,CASSRKTAYTEAFF
.,TRBV5-1,.,TRBJ1-3,TGCGCCAGCAGCTCGGGCCCGGGGAGGGGAAACACCATATATTTT,CASSSGPGRGNTIYF
.,TRBV7-2,.,TRBJ1-1,TGTGCCAGCAGCTTTTCCGGGAACACTGAAGCTTTCTTT,CASSFSGNTEAFF
.,TRBV2,TRBD1,TRBJ2-5,TGTGCCAGCGAACGGGACAGCCTTCAAGAGACCCAGTACTTC,CASERDSLQETQYF
once,TRBV7-2,.,TRBJ2-7,TGTGCCAGCAGCGTATCCCCCCCAGGGGCACAGTACTTC,CASSVSPPGAQYF
few,TRBV6-1,.,TRBJ1-1,TGTGCCAGCAGGGACAGCCACACTGAAGCTTTCTTT,CASRDSHTEAFF
.,TRBV6-5,TRBD2,TRBJ2-2,TGTGCCAGCAGGATGAGCGGGGGGCCCGGGGAGCTGTTTTTT,CASRMSGGPGELFF
once,TRBV7-2,.,TRBJ1-3,TGTGCCAGCAGCTTGGCAGGGGCAGACTCTGGAAACACCATATATTTT,CASSLAGADSGNTIYF
.,TRBV7-2,TRBD2,TRBJ2-7,TGTGCCAGCAGCTTGTGGACTAGCTCCTACGAGCAGTACTTC,CASSLWTSSYEQYF
.,TRBV7-2,TRBD2,TRBJ2-1,TGTGCCAGCAGCTTAGGGAGCGGGGGTTTGAATGAGCAGTTCTTC,CASSLGSGGLNEQFF
.,TRBV27,.,TRBJ1-4,TGTGCCAGCAGGCCCTCTCACAGGGCCGGTAATGAAAAACTGTTTTTT,CASRPSHRAGNEKLFF
.,TRBV7-3,.,TRBJ2-2,TGTGCCAGCAGCTTAACGCTAACAGGTTACCTGAACACCGGGGAGCTGTTTTTT,CASSLTLTGYLNTGELFF
.,TRBV7-9,.,TRBJ1-1,TGTGCCAGCGCTGCCGGGGGGAACACTGAAGCTTTCTTT,CASAAGGNTEAFF
.,TRBV5-1,TRBD1,TRBJ1-2,TGCGCCAGCAGCGACGAGACAGGGGGCGGCTATGGCTACACCTTC,CASSDETGGGYGYTF